This TCR beta chain was identified in a study of cytomegalovirus exposure and HLA in healthy donors. Whole-study results and caveats: The classifier reportedly diagnosed cytomegalovirus status with high sensitivity and specificity.

A note on this clone: Its specificity is not known. This CDR3 is also generated by other DNA sequences in the sample.

The PCR was carried out with 60 Vbeta primers and 13 Jbeta primers. How the authors handled the data: Per a later analysis, the number of unique TCR beta chains was approximately 73 million, of which around 10 million were shared. Method: immunoSEQ multiplex PCR; TCRdb's copy keeps in-frame clones and lacks some. From that table come the V and J calls and clone size; the DNA was used to work out D and trimming. The data contain 200,000 or so clones, 75% to 80% of them seen just once; the ten biggest clones take up approximately 5.4%. The TCR originated in a woman in her 30s in good health and CMV-seropositive. The material sequenced was PBMCs.

This CDR3 is CASNSPGQGSREQYF. In DNA, the CDR3 is TGTGCCAGCAATTCCCCGGGGCAGGGGTCTCGGGAGCAGTACTTC. The V gene is TRBV28, the J gene TRBJ2-7, with D possibly TRBD1 on 6 matching bases. CDR1 and CDR2 from the germline V gene are MDHEN and SYDVKM. Trimming took 7 bases from V and 7 from J, leaving 23 bases between them. The CDR3 contains 15 residues.